This TCR beta chain was sequenced during a study of T-cell memory formation after mild COVID-19. TCRdb re-derived calls from the 5' RACE reads in MiXCR, one entry per CDR3 protein. The table has 250,000 to 350,000 distinct CDR3 sequences, around an eighth seen once. Between the trimmed V and J ends, which lost 4 bases and 1 base, there was a span of 20 bases. Germline CDR1 is LGHDT and CDR2 is YNNKEL (reference sequence). CDR3 length: 18 residues. In this sample, this clonotype turned up a few times. This TCR was sampled from a man between 18 and 35 years old who had mild COVID-19 (a few samples of this study predate the infection). Cell type and time point are not known. The V and J genes are TRBV3-1 and TRBJ2-1; possibly TRBD2 for D (7 bases). Material: PBMCs or a T cell subset sorted from them (not recorded which). The CDR3 spells CASSPRRGPGGSYNEQFF. CDR3 DNA: TGTGCCAGCAGCCCTAGACGGGGGCCGGGGGGTTCCTACAATGAGCAGTTCTTC.